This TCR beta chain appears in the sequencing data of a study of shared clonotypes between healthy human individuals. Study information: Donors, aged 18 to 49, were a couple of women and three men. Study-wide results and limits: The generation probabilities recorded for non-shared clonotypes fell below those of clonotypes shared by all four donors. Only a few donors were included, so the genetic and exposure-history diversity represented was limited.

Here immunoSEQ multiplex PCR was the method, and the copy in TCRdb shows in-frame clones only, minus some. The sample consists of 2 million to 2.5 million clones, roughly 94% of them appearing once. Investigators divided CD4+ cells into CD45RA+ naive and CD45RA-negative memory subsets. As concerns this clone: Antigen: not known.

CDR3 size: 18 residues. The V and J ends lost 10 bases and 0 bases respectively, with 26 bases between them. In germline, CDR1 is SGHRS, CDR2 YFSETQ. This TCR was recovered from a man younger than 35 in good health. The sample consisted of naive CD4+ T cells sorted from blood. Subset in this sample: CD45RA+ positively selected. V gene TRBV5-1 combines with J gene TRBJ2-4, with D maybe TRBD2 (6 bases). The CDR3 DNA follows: TGCGCCCGAACAGATGCGGGACTCACTCTGATAGCCAAAAACATTCAGTACTTC. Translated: CARTDAGLTLIAKNIQYF.